This T cell receptor beta chain was recorded in a study of early T cells in non-severe SARS-CoV-2 infection. Looking at the study overall: It was bulk RNA from unsorted whole blood that was sequenced, and the chains were unpaired. General observations from the study: Matches to VDJdb favored anti-spike CD8 responses and missed private and CD4 specificities.

This clonotype was seen a handful of times. The antigen remains undetermined. Researchers attached unique molecular identifiers to individual cDNA molecules. One entry per CDR3 protein, called by TCRdb with MiXCR from the 5' RACE reads. The repertoire holds 60,000 to 70,000 distinct CDR3 sequences, with less than 5% as singletons. The V and J ends lost 0 bases and 3 bases, in that order; junction bases with no gene match: 5. The V gene's germline CDR1 is LGHDT and CDR2 YNNKEL (reference sequence). The CDR3 totals 17 residues. This chain joins TRBV3-1 and TRBJ2-1, with 10 bases that match TRBD2. This TCR derives from an adult who was a healthcare worker with PCR-confirmed SARS-CoV-2 infection or an uninfected control (not recorded which). Sequenced sample: whole blood. The CDR3 region has the DNA TGTGCCAGCAGCCAAGATTCCCCTAGCGGGGGCTACAATGAGCAGTTCTTC. Protein product: CASSQDSPSGGYNEQFF.